The 19 T cell receptor beta chains below all came from one sample that was sequenced in a study of cytomegalovirus exposure and HLA in healthy donors (dated by TCRdb to about 2017). The library was obtained by the immunoSEQ multiplex PCR assay. For the multiplex PCR, a mixture combining 60 forward primers for TCR Vbeta segments and 13 reverse primers for TCR Jbeta segments was used. As stored in TCRdb, this immuneACCESS dataset retains in-frame rearrangements with V and J assigned. A fraction of the clones does not appear; measured against another copy, unresolved V genes explain less than half of the discrepancy, and the remainder lacks a known reason. This sample is represented by some 220,000 clones; roughly 91% of them were singletons. The ten largest account for approximately 1% of the sample. The sequenced sample consisted of PBMCs. These receptors were taken from a woman under 30 in good health and CMV-seronegative.

Points on this clone: Other DNA sequences in the sample encode the same CDR3. The gene calls are TRBV18 and TRBJ1-1; a weak D match, TRBD1 (5 bases). The V gene lost 2 bases and the J gene lost 3 bases, with 7 bases spanning the gap. Germline CDR1 KGHSH, CDR2 LQKENI. The length of the CDR3 is 13 residues. The CDR3 DNA follows: TGTGCCAGCTCACCAGGGGGGGACACTGAAGCTTTCTTT. This translates into CASSPGGDTEAFF.

The rearrangement joins TRBV30 to TRBJ2-5, with D possibly being TRBD2 (5 bases). This CDR3 comprises 12 residues. The germline V gene has CDR1 GTSNPN and CDR2 SVGIG (reference sequence). Trimming pared 0 bases from V and 3 bases from J, leaving 5 bases between. CDR3 residues: CAWSVGEETQYF. DNA for the CDR3: TGTGCCTGGAGTGTCGGGGAAGAGACCCAGTACTTC.

In this sample, this clone turned up once. The chain couples TRBV29-1 to TRBJ1-1; TRBD1 is a possible D gene (6 bases). The CDR3 sequence is 12 residues long. The germline V and J ends were trimmed by 7 bases and 1 base, with 10 bases remaining between them. Germline V CDR1 and CDR2: SQVTM, ANQGSEA. CDR3: CSEQGRNTEAFF. The CDR3 DNA sequence: TGCAGCGAACAGGGAAGGAACACTGAAGCTTTCTTT.

The chain has TRBV4-3 and TRBJ1-2; TRBD1 matches 9 bases. This CDR3 is 14 amino acids long. With V trimmed by 2 bases and J by 8 bases, 6 bases remained unmatched. The germline V gene encodes CDR1 LGHNA and CDR2 YSLEER. CDR3 DNA sequence: TGCGCCAGCAGCCAAACACAGGGGGCAGGGGGCTACACCTTC. It is translated as CASSQTQGAGGYTF.

The chain couples TRBV5-1 to TRBJ2-3; 12 nucleotides align to TRBD2. J was trimmed by 6 bases and V by 3 bases; bases with no gene match: 8. In germline, CDR1 is SGHRS, CDR2 YFSETQ. This CDR3 contains 16 residues. This chain's CDR3 is CASSSQRLAGVDTQYF. The CDR3 DNA follows: TGCGCCAGCAGCTCCCAAAGACTAGCGGGAGTGGATACGCAGTATTTT. Full variable domain (outside the CDR3, taken from reference TRBV5-1 and TRBJ2-3): KAGVTQTPRYLIKTRGQQVTLSCSPISGHRSVSWYQQTPGQGLQFLFEYFSETQRNKGNFPGRFSGRQFSNSRSEMNVSTLELGDSALYLCASSSQRLAGVDTQYFGPGTRLTVL.

The table lists this clone with a count of one. The genes are TRBV27 and TRBJ2-1, with D possibly being TRBD1 (6 bases). V was clipped by 5 bases and J by 7 bases, with 27 bases between them. The CDR3 is 18 residues long. Germline CDR1 and CDR2: MNHEY and SMNVEV (reference sequence). CDR3 sequence (DNA): TGTGCCAGCAGTATCCTACAGGGAACGGGGAGCGTGGTGAATGAGCAGTTCTTC. Translating it yields CASSILQGTGSVVNEQFF.

V is TRBV13 and J is TRBJ2-1, with 7 bases fitting TRBD1. Germline V lookup: CDR1 PRHDT, CDR2 FYEKMQ (reference sequence). The CDR3 consists of 15 residues. Germline trimming cut 5 bases from V and 3 bases from J; bases unmatched to any gene: 7. CDR3 residues: CASSPGTDNYNEQFF. The DNA of the CDR3 is TGTGCCAGCAGCCCTGGGACAGACAACTACAATGAGCAGTTCTTC.

V is TRBV6-1 and J is TRBJ1-2; 8 bases are shared with TRBD1. The CDR3 contains 18 residues. Trimming at V came to 0 bases and at J to 0 bases, leaving 9 bases not matched to a gene. Germline CDR1 is MNHNS and CDR2 is SASEGT. In DNA form, the CDR3 reads TGTGCCAGCAGTGAAGCTTGGCAGGGGGCGCTTTCTAACTATGGCTACACCTTC. Residues: CASSEAWQGALSNYGYTF.

The V gene is TRBV19, the J gene TRBJ1-5, with D unclear. The CDR3 covers 15 residues. Trimming removed 7 bases from V and 0 bases from J, with 13 bases in between. Germline lookup yields CDR1 LNHDA and CDR2 SQIVND (reference sequence). The CDR3 DNA reads as TGTGCCAGTACTCGAAGCGGGTATAGCAATCAGCCCCAGCATTTT. Protein product: CASTRSGYSNQPQHF.

This clone was seen only a few times. Other nucleotide sequences from this sample produce the same CDR3. The chain couples TRBV2 to TRBJ2-2; 11 bases are shared with TRBD2. Trimming at V came to 6 bases and at J to 3 bases, leaving 0 bases not matched to a gene. The CDR3 consists of 14 residues. CDR1 and CDR2 from the germline V gene are SNHLY and FYNNEI. The CDR3 DNA reads as TGTGCCAGCAGGGGACTAGCGGACACCGGGGAGCTGTTTTTT. Translation: CASRGLADTGELFF.

In its sample, this clone was seen once. V is TRBV9 and J is TRBJ2-3; 12 bases map to TRBD2. The CDR3 consists of 17 residues. J lost 3 bases, V lost 2 bases, and 7 bases had no gene match. Germline V gene data show CDR1 as SGDLS and CDR2 as YYNGEE. The CDR3 DNA sequence: TGTGCCAGCAGCGTCCGGGCTAGCGGGGGGGCAACAGATACGCAGTATTTT. It codes for CASSVRASGGATDTQYF.

This clone appeared once. This chain joins TRBV7-2 and TRBJ1-3; 8 bases are shared with TRBD1. The CDR3 spans 16 residues. Trimming removed 2 bases from V and 4 bases from J; junction bases left unmatched: 7. Per germline, CDR1 SGHTA and CDR2 FQGNSA. The CDR3 DNA reads as TGTGCCAGCAGCTTAAGGCAGGGGGCGAAAGGAAACACCATATATTTT. Translated, it gives CASSLRQGAKGNTIYF.

Concerning this clone itself: An end of the junction differs from the germline gene, which may be a read error. V usage is TRBV7-2 and J usage is TRBJ2-5, with 10 bases lining up with TRBD2. Germline CDR1 is SGHTA and CDR2 is FQGNSA. The CDR3 loop spans 17 amino acids. The CDR3 region is CASSRPFEREGEETQYF. The CDR3 DNA follows: TGTGCCAGCAGCCGGCCCTTCGAGCGGGAGGGGGAAGAAACCCAGTACTTC.

Here the CDR3 DNA reads TGTGCCAGCAGTTTCTCCGGGTCGGACTATGGCTACACCTTC. It translates to CASSFSGSDYGYTF. The chain combines TRBV27 with TRBJ1-2; D is undetermined. Germline loops: CDR1 MNHEY, CDR2 SMNVEV (reference sequence). The CDR3 is 14 amino acids. V lost 3 bases, J lost 3 bases, and 11 bases lay in between.

The J gene is TRBJ2-3, the V gene TRBV11-3, with D perhaps TRBD2 (6 bases). The CDR3 covers 15 residues. The V gene's germline CDR1 is SGHNT and CDR2 YENEEA. The ends were cut back, 5 bases at V and 5 bases at J, with 17 bases in the middle. Here the CDR3 DNA reads TGTGCCAGCAGCCCCGGAGGGAGATTTATAGATACGCAGTATTTT. Its translation is CASSPGGRFIDTQYF.

This rearrangement joins TRBV13 to TRBJ2-3, with 10 nucleotides matching TRBD2. The CDR3 is 17 amino acids. Germline V gene lookup returns CDR1 PRHDT and CDR2 FYEKMQ (reference sequence). The junction had 8 bases not matched to a gene; V was cut back by 5 bases and J by 0 bases. CDR3 DNA: TGTGCCAGCAGCGCCTTACTAGCGGGGCGGAGCACAGATACGCAGTATTTT. It is translated as CASSALLAGRSTDTQYF. The full variable domain, completed using reference TRBV13 and TRBJ2-3, is AAGVIQSPRHLIKEKRETATLKCYPIPRHDTVYWYQQGPGQDPQFLISFYEKMQSDKGSIPDRFSAQQFSDYHSELNMSSLELGDSALYFCASSALLAGRSTDTQYFGPGTRLTVL.

CDR3 DNA sequence: TGTGCCAGCAGCGTTATAGCGGGAGAGAGGAATGAGCAGTTCTTC. Translation: CASSVIAGERNEQFF. The rearrangement links TRBV9 to TRBJ2-1; 9 bases line up with TRBD2. The V and J ends lost 2 bases and 7 bases, in that order; junction bases with no gene match: 7. Germline V gene sequence: CDR1 SGDLS, CDR2 YYNGEE. The CDR3 contains 15 residues.

The chain has TRBV11-3 and TRBJ2-5, with D tentatively TRBD2 (5 bases). Trimming pared 5 bases from V and 2 bases from J, leaving 30 bases between. CDR3 length equals 20 residues. In germline, CDR1 is SGHNT, CDR2 YENEEA. Here the CDR3 DNA reads TGTGCCAGCAGCCCACCCGAGCGAGCCCCAGTTAGGAGGACTCAAGAGACCCAGTACTTC. This codes for CASSPPERAPVRRTQETQYF.

This clone was counted only a few times. This chain joins TRBV2 and TRBJ1-2; D gene uncertain. This CDR3 region has 14 residues. Germline V gives CDR1 SNHLY, CDR2 FYNNEI. V dropped 8 bases and J dropped 2 bases, with 15 bases sitting between them. For the CDR3, the DNA is TGTGCCAGCTTACGGATAGGGAGAAACTATGGCTACACCTTC. This gives the protein CASLRIGRNYGYTF.